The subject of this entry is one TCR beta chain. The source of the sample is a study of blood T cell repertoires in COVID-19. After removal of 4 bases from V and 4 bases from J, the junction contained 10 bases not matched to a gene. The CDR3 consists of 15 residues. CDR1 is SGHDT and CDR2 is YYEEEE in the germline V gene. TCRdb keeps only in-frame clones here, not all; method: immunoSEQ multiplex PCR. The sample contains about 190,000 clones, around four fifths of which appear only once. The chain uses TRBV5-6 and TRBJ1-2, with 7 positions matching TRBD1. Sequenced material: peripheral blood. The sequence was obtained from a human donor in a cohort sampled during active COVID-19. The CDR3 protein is CASSRRDRLFYGYTF. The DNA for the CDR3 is TGTGCCAGCAGCCGCCGGGACAGATTGTTCTATGGCTACACCTTC. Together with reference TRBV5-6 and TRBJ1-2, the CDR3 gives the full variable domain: DAGVTQSPTHLIKTRGQQVTLRCSPKSGHDTVSWYQQALGQGPQFIFQYYEEEERQRGNFPDRFSGHQFPNYSSELNVNALLLGDSALYLCASSRRDRLFYGYTFGSGTRLTVV.